This record covers a single T cell receptor beta chain. No antigen is known for it. V lost 6 bases, J lost 8 bases, and 10 bases stayed unmatched. CDR3 size: 15 residues. Germline V gene sequence: CDR1 MDHEN, CDR2 SYDVKM. The sample comes from a study of shared clonotypes between healthy human individuals. Study results and limitations: Sequencing depth was a factor that was expected to affect clonotype sharing among donors.

It was around 320 ng DNA, about 30,000 T cell genomes, that went into each replicate PCR of unsorted PBMC. Study processing details: With immunoSEQ giving junction-only sequences and no quality scores, filtering differed. The repertoire was sequenced with immunoSEQ multiplex PCR; TCRdb's copy has only in-frame clones and lacks some. That table supplies the V and J calls and clone size; D and trimming were determined from the DNA. The sample consists of about 510,000 clones, 79% of them appearing once. The rearrangement uses TRBV28 and TRBJ2-2; 9 bases agree with TRBD2. This receptor was obtained from a middle-aged woman in good health. Some clones in this sample may be carry-over from other donors' samples. The sample taken for sequencing was PBMCs. The CDR3 loop is CASSTSGRLSGELFF. In DNA, the CDR3 is TGTGCCAGCAGCACTAGCGGGCGGTTATCAGGGGAGCTGTTTTTT. The full variable domain, in which reference TRBV28 and TRBJ2-2 provide the parts outside the CDR3, is DVKVTQSSRYLVKRTGEKVFLECVQDMDHENMFWYRQDPGLGLRLIYFSYDVKMKEKGDIPEGYSVSREKKERFSLILESASTNQTSMYLCASSTSGRLSGELFFGEGSRLTVL.